The 6 T cell receptor beta chains below were found in one sample sequenced in a study of blood T cell repertoires in COVID-19 (TCRdb year 2020). Library prep was done by the immunoSEQ multiplex PCR assay. TCRdb's version of the immuneACCESS table is confined to in-frame rearrangements and falls short of the full clone set. An unresolved V gene accounts for under half of the shortfall where checked; the remainder is of unknown origin. For this sample the table gives about 280,000 clones, of which 89% were detected only once. 0.85% to 0.95% of the sample lies in the top ten. Sequenced sample: peripheral blood. The receptors derive from a woman aged 40 to 50 who had recovered from COVID-19.

This rearrangement joins TRBV3-1 (or the pseudogene TRBV3-2) to TRBJ1-1, with D unresolved. Germline assignment: CDR1 LGHDT and CDR2 YNNKEL (reference sequence). The CDR3 has 16 amino acids. Trimming removed 3 bases at V and 0 bases at J, with 14 bases between. The CDR3 loop reads CASSQRTAIMNTEAFF. The CDR3 nucleotides are TGTGCCAGCAGCCAGCGAACCGCTATCATGAACACTGAAGCTTTCTTT.

The CDR3 loop is CASTGHHLSYEQYF. DNA of the CDR3: TGTGCCAGTACCGGACACCATCTCTCCTACGAGCAGTACTTC. The rearrangement links TRBV19 to TRBJ2-7; D possibly corresponds to TRBD1 (5 bases). Germline V lookup: CDR1 LNHDA, CDR2 SQIVND (reference sequence). V was clipped by 7 bases and J by 0 bases, with 13 bases between them. The CDR3 spans 14 residues.

For this clone: The same CDR3 is also encoded by other DNA sequences in this sample. The chain combines TRBV7-2 with TRBJ2-2; tentative D call: TRBD1 (5 bases). The V end lost 2 bases, the J end lost 2 bases, and 6 bases lay between the germline ends. Per the germline V gene, CDR1 is SGHTA and CDR2 is FQGNSA. CDR3 length: 14 residues. In DNA, the CDR3 is TGTGCCAGCAGCTTACAGGGTAACACCGGGGAGCTGTTTTTT. This encodes CASSLQGNTGELFF.

This clone is a singleton in its sample. V gene TRBV11-2 combines with J gene TRBJ1-1; D is perhaps TRBD1 (5 bases). There are 16 residues in the CDR3. Trimming cost V 5 bases and J 1 base, with 17 bases left between them. CDR1 SGHAT and CDR2 FQNNGV come from the germline V gene. The CDR3 DNA follows: TGTGCCAGCAGCGTGGGGTCTGGGGCCTGGAACACTGAAGCTTTCTTT. Translated, it gives CASSVGSGAWNTEAFF.

The chain joins TRBV10-3 to TRBJ2-5, with a possible D match to TRBD2 (6 bases). In germline, CDR1 is ENHRY, CDR2 SYGVKD. This CDR3 is built from 15 residues. V was trimmed by 6 bases and J by 3 bases, leaving 17 bases between them. The CDR3 loop reads CAISPSRDSEETQYF. The DNA of the CDR3 is TGTGCCATCAGCCCATCACGGGACTCCGAAGAGACCCAGTACTTC.

This chain links TRBV28 with TRBJ2-1; D gene uncertain. Germline V gene data show CDR1 as MDHEN and CDR2 as SYDVKM. This CDR3 comprises 13 residues. V lost 3 bases, J lost 6 bases, and 9 bases lay in between. In DNA form, the CDR3 reads TGTGCCAGCAGTTTGGTCAGGTTCAATGAGCAGTTCTTC. Amino acid sequence: CASSLVRFNEQFF.